Listed below are T cell receptor beta chains from one sample, sequenced in a study of Ad26.COV2.S vaccination and SARS-CoV-2 variants. The protocol was immunoSEQ multiplex PCR, while the TCRdb copy is restricted to in-frame clones and leaves out a portion. Of about 440,000 clones detected, 87% appear once; the ten largest clones hold 13%. This specimen consisted of peripheral blood, obtained in a trial of Ad26.COV2.S vaccine versus placebo. The source of these receptors is a person aged 18-60 years who received the Ad26.COV2.S COVID-19 vaccine or a placebo. Each CDR3 is given with its conserved first and last residue. Each record gives: clone size, V gene, D gene, J gene, CDR3 length, CDR3 DNA, CDR3 protein. The D gene is left open where the match is weak. For some rows the clone size is stated as once, few or many, or as a class when expanded; others skip it.

once	TRBV5-1	TRBD2	TRBJ2-2	16	TGCGCCAGCAGCTTGGGGCGCGGGAGTTACACCGGGGAGCTGTTTTTT	CASSLGRGSYTGELFF
-	TRBV30	TRBD1	TRBJ2-7	13	TGTGCCTGGAGTGGGGACAGGGGGGACGAGCAGTACTTC	CAWSGDRGDEQYF
-	TRBV19	-	TRBJ2-3	12	TGTGCCAGTAGTATCGGTGGAGATACGCAGTATTTT	CASSIGGDTQYF
once	TRBV2	TRBD1	TRBJ2-3	20	TGTGCCAGCAGTGAAAGCCGGGACAGGGGGTCCCTTACTAGCACAGATACGCAGTATTTT	CASSESRDRGSLTSTDTQYF
-	TRBV18	-	TRBJ2-3	14	TGTGCCAGCTCACCGCTGGGACTGATAGATACGCAGTATTTT	CASSPLGLIDTQYF
-	TRBV18	-	TRBJ1-5	12	TGTGCCAGCCTAACACAGGGCCAGCCCCAGCATTTT	CASLTQGQPQHF
-	TRBV19	TRBD1	TRBJ2-2	15	TGTGCCAGTAAACGGGGACAGGGTGCTGCCGGGGAGCTGTTTTTT	CASKRGQGAAGELFF
few	TRBV30	-	TRBJ1-5	14	TGTGCCTGGAGTGTATCCGGGAGCAATCAGCCCCAGCATTTT	CAWSVSGSNQPQHF
-	TRBV24-1	-	TRBJ2-2	14	TGTGCCACCAGTGACCCAGGGTTCACCGGGGAGCTGTTTTTT	CATSDPGFTGELFF
few	TRBV5-1	-	TRBJ2-7	14	TGCGCCAGCAGCTTGGCGGATATCAAGTACGAGCAGTACTTC	CASSLADIKYEQYF
-	TRBV30	TRBD2	TRBJ2-1	17	TGTGCCTGGAGTAGTGCGCTAGCGGGAGCAAGATACAATGAGCAGTTCTTC	CAWSSALAGARYNEQFF
-	TRBV3-1/TRBV3-2	-	TRBJ2-5	14	TGTGCCAGCAGCCAAGGGCTGGAAAGAGGGACCCAGTACTTC	CASSQGLERGTQYF
-	TRBV27	TRBD1	TRBJ1-3	17	TGTGCCAGCAGCCGTACGCCGGGACAGGGTACGGGAAACACCATATATTTT	CASSRTPGQGTGNTIYF
-	TRBV5-4	-	TRBJ2-7	14	TGTGCCAGCAGCTTGGGCCAGGGTGGTTACGAGCAGTACTTC	CASSLGQGGYEQYF
-	TRBV5-1	-	TRBJ2-3	13	TGCGCCAGCAGCTTGAAGCTAACAGATACGCAGTATTTT	CASSLKLTDTQYF
many	TRBV28	-	TRBJ1-2	8	TGTGTGGGTCGTGGCTACACCTTC	CVGRGYTF
-	TRBV19	-	TRBJ1-5	15	TGTGCCAGTAGTAGGGGGATAGGGGGCAATCAGCCCCAGCATTTT	CASSRGIGGNQPQHF
-	TRBV21-1	-	TRBJ2-7	15	TGTGCCAGCAGCAAATCCCTAGCTGCACCCTACGAGCAGTACTTC	CASSKSLAAPYEQYF
-	TRBV21-1	-	TRBJ2-7	13	TGTGCCAGCAGCAAAGCTCAGGTGGTCGAGCAGTACTTC	CASSKAQVVEQYF
-	TRBV6-5	-	TRBJ2-2	13	TGTGCCAGCAGCTTTGGAGGGCCCGGGGAGCTGTTTTTT	CASSFGGPGELFF
-	TRBV6-5	TRBD2	TRBJ2-3	14	TGTGCCAGCAGAAGGACTAGCGACACAGATACGCAGTATTTT	CASRRTSDTDTQYF
-	TRBV18	-	TRBJ1-2	14	TGTGCCAGCTCCGAATCACAGGGTTTCTTGGGCTACACCTTC	CASSESQGFLGYTF
-	TRBV7-8	TRBD2	TRBJ2-1	20	TGTGCCAGCAGCTTACCCAGACTAGCGGGCAACATCAAAAGATCCAATGAGCAGTTCTTC	CASSLPRLAGNIKRSNEQFF